This T cell receptor (beta chain) was recorded in a study of T-cell reconstitution after alpha-beta-depleted transplantation in children. The length of the CDR3 is 13 residues. Germline V gene data show CDR1 as SGHTA and CDR2 as FQGNSA. V was cut by 4 bases and J by 5 bases, with 11 bases left in between. A TCRbeta library incorporating unique molecular identifiers was prepared. TCRdb called the PCR reads again in MiXCR, with one record for every CDR3 protein. The sample contains about 440,000 distinct CDR3 sequences, around two fifths of which appear only once. The material was PBMCs, obtained before TCRalphabeta/CD19-depleted stem cell transplant. The TCR comes from a girl aged 2 to 9 with aplastic anemia, due to receive a stem cell transplant. The chain has TRBV7-2 and TRBJ1-1, with D possibly being TRBD1 (5 bases). CDR3 DNA sequence: TGTGCCAGCAGCTGGGTGAGGGGAACTGAAGCTTTCTTT. It encodes CASSWVRGTEAFF.